This T cell receptor beta chain was documented in a study of T-cell reconstitution after alpha-beta-depleted transplantation in children. Whole-study findings and limits: T-cell numbers and diversity, one year after transplant, stemmed largely from T cells that were newly produced. Surviving recipient T cells and thymic progenitors accounted for the high day-60 TCRbeta diversity observed in some patients.

This clonotype has ten or more counts. What it binds is not known. Germline-derived CDR1 and CDR2 are SGHTA and FQGNSA. V was trimmed by 0 bases and J by 9 bases, leaving 15 bases between them. The CDR3 has 15 amino acids. Preparing the TCRbeta library involved the use of unique molecular identifiers. TCRdb processed the PCR reads anew with MiXCR; each CDR3 protein has one entry. The repertoire holds about 300,000 distinct CDR3 sequences, with around 7.3% as singletons. The sequence came from a female patient between 2 and 15 years old who had a stem cell transplant for Fanconi anemia, so the T cells may come from the graft donor. The rearrangement joins TRBV7-2 to TRBJ2-1; a possible D gene is TRBD2 (7 bases). Sample: peripheral blood, taken 360 days after TCRalphabeta/CD19-depleted stem cell transplant. This chain's CDR3 is CASSLAGGAVSEQFF. CDR3 coding DNA: TGTGCCAGCAGCTTAGCGGGGGGGGCCGTGTCTGAGCAGTTCTTC.